Described below is a single T cell receptor beta chain sequence and its context. Its antigen is still unknown. A junction end diverges from the germline sequence, so it may reflect a read error. The CDR3, cysteine through phenylalanine, is 15 amino acids long. The sequence is cut down to CDR3 DNA, 45 bases in frame from base 1. CDR1 SGHVS and CDR2 FQNEAQ are derived from the germline V gene. TCRbeta CDR3 regions were amplified from genomic DNA by means of the immunoSEQ Assay, a bias-controlled multiplex PCR. The authors' pipeline ran thus. Within the assay, amplification of reference gene primers was used to estimate how many nucleated cells each sample contained. To quantify the absolute abundance of each unique TCRbeta CDR3 rearrangement, sequence reads were collapsed and filtered. For each sample, productive Simpson clonality was calculated by taking the square root of Simpson's diversity index across productive rearrangements. TCRdb provides this immuneACCESS table in a form limited to in-frame rearrangements. Some clones are lacking; in checked studies, under half of them reflect an unresolved V gene, and why the rest are absent is not known. Clone size and V and J calls were adopted from that table, with D and trimming inferred from the DNA. Counted in this sample were about 110,000 clones; 65% to 90% of them appeared once. The biggest ten clones account for 16% of the sample.

Whole blood was collected in K2EDTA tubes by collaborating institutions according to the institutions' own protocols. For TCRbeta analysis, collaborators shipped samples as frozen whole blood, isolated PBMCs, or DNA extracted from either of those sample types. The data belong to a study of blood T cell repertoires in COVID-19 (dated by TCRdb to 2018 to 2020). Background for the entire study: Collaborator samples came from the United States, Italy and Spain and covered acute and convalescent phases of COVID-19. The material from the prospective study consisted of cDNA or gDNA derived from T cells, B-cell-depleted T cells, or PBMCs. Sample metadata almost always included a de-identified subject ID, COVID-19 status, age in years and sex. Subjects who had been exposed to COVID-19, were actively infected with it, or had recovered from it provided the deeply sampled blood TCRbeta repertoires that made up the dataset. The repertoires were released in a freely available public database meant as a resource for research on the immune response to SARS-CoV-2. Samples came from the ongoing ImmuneRACE study (first 160 participants) plus 1,254 subjects from 6 global collaborators. Where HLA class I and class II types were available, the types were taken from metadata supplied by the sample provider, not from assay-based typing.

The research as a whole found: The amount of clinical and demographic metadata varied by source and participant and was provided uncurated.

The TCR was taken from a woman aged 55 to 70 with acute or convalescent COVID-19. Sequenced material: peripheral blood. The chain is made from TRBV7-8 and TRBJ2-1; 9 bases in between match TRBD2. The base sequence is TGTGCCAGCAGTTTAGCGGGGGCTTCCTACAATGAGCAGTTCTTC. The translation is CASSLAGASYNEQFF. Where the CDR3 stops, the reference TRBV7-8 and TRBJ2-1 genes take over; the full variable domain is GAGVSQSPRYKVAKRGQDVALRCDPISGHVSLFWYQQALGQGPEFLTYFQNEAQLDKSGLPSDRFFAERPEGSVSTLKIQRTQQEDSAVYLCASSLAGASYNEQFFGPGTRLTVL.